This T cell receptor beta chain was recorded in a study of blood T cell repertoires in COVID-19. For the study at large: Sites across the United States, Italy and Spain contributed samples from acute and convalescent COVID-19.

In the original workflow: Estimates of nucleated cell counts were drawn from the amplification of reference gene primers. Libraries were prepared by immunoSEQ multiplex PCR; TCRdb keeps only in-frame clonotypes and omits some of them. V, J and clone size are taken as reported in that table, and D and trimming were inferred from the DNA itself. Among about 44,000 clones listed, about 86% were seen once. CDR1 is LGHNA and CDR2 is YSLEER in the germline V gene. Deletions cut 1 base from V and 9 bases from J, with 13 bases between. There are 15 residues in the CDR3. This clone was observed a few times. The TCR comes from a human donor in a cohort sampled during active COVID-19. The sequencing input was peripheral blood. The rearrangement uses TRBV4-3 and TRBJ1-6; D gene uncertain. This chain's CDR3 is CASSQAGSAVSPLHF. In DNA, the CDR3 is TGCGCCAGCAGCCAAGCGGGGTCCGCGGTTTCACCCCTCCACTTT.